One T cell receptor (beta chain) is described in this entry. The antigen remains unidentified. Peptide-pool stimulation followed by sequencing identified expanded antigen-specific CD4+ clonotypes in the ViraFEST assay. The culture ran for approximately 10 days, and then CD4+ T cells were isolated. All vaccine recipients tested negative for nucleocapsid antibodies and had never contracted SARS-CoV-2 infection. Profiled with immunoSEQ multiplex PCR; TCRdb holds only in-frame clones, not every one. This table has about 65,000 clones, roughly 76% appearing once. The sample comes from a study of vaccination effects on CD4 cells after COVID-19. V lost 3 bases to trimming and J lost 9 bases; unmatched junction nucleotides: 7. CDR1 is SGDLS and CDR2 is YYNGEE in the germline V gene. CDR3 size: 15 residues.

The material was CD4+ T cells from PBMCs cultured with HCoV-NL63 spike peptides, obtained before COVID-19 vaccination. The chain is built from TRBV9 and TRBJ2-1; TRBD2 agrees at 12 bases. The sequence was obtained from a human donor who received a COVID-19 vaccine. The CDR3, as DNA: TGTGCCAGCAGCGATTTGGCTAGCGGGGGGGGTGAGCAGTTCTTC. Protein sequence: CASSDLASGGGEQFF.